This entry features one T cell receptor (beta chain) sequence. The protocol was immunoSEQ multiplex PCR, while the TCRdb copy is restricted to in-frame clones and leaves out a portion. The sample lists over 600,000 clones, 85% to 90% occurring once. Trimming shortened V by 7 bases and J by 3 bases, and 21 bases separated the two germline ends. Looked up from germline, CDR1 is SNHLY and CDR2 is FYNNEI. The CDR3 sequence is 16 residues long. These data come from a study of blood T cell repertoires in COVID-19. Study information: The analysed material was cDNA or gDNA that came from T cells, B-cell-depleted T cells, or PBMCs.

The sequence derives from a woman younger than 30 with acute or convalescent COVID-19. The gene calls are TRBV2 and TRBJ1-1, with D perhaps TRBD1 (5 bases). Sequenced: peripheral blood. CDR3 sequence: CASTIRGMGLYTEAFF. The DNA for the CDR3 is TGTGCCAGCACTATCCGAGGCATGGGACTATACACTGAAGCTTTCTTT.